The 26 T cell receptor beta chains given below trace back to one sample, sequenced in a study of graft-versus-host responses after intestinal transplantation. Assay: immunoSEQ multiplex PCR; the TCRdb copy retains only in-frame clones and omits some. The table has about 70,000 clones, nearly 85% seen once. Antigen specificity for these receptors is unknown. Material: unstimulated CD4+ T cells sorted from spleen or lymph node cells, obtained before transplant. Receptors were obtained from a human donor who was the organ donor for an intestinal transplant.

The gene calls are TRBV7-2 and TRBJ1-2; 9 positions agree with TRBD1. With V trimmed by 6 bases and J by 3 bases, 5 bases remained unmatched. The length of the CDR3 is 14 residues. CDR1 and CDR2 (germline): SGHTA, FQGNSA. The CDR3 region has the DNA TGTGCCAGCAGGCGGACAGGGGACTACTATGGCTACACCTTC. It yields the protein CASRRTGDYYGYTF.

V and J are TRBV6-5 and TRBJ2-1, with TRBD2 identical over 8 bases. Germline loops: CDR1 MNHEY, CDR2 SVGAGI. V trimming: 6 bases; J trimming: 2 bases; junction bases outside the gene matches: 6. The CDR3 length is 15 residues. CDR3 sequence reads: CASRASGGPYNEQFF. The CDR3 DNA reads TGTGCCAGCAGAGCAAGCGGGGGCCCCTACAATGAGCAGTTCTTC.

The chain recombines TRBV4-3 with TRBJ1-2; 10 nucleotides align to TRBD1. Germline V CDR1 and CDR2: LGHNA, YSLEER. The CDR3 is 14 residues long. V was clipped by 1 base and J by 5 bases; unmatched bases: 1. The CDR3 nucleotides are TGCGCCAGCAGCCAAGGGGACAGGGGATATGGCTACACCTTC. Protein product: CASSQGDRGYGYTF.

V is TRBV10-3 and J is TRBJ2-5, with TRBD2 identical over 7 bases. CDR3 length: 14 amino acids. V dropped 6 bases and J dropped 3; count of bases not matched to a gene: 7. CDR1 and CDR2 (germline): ENHRY, SYGVKD. CDR3 coding DNA: TGTGCCATCAGATACCGGGACTATGAAGAGACCCAGTACTTC. Translated, it gives CAIRYRDYEETQYF.

The chain is built from TRBV29-1 and TRBJ2-3; maybe TRBD1 (6 bases). Trimming cost V 5 bases and J 4 bases, with 10 bases left between them. The CDR3 totals 12 residues. Germline V lookup: CDR1 SQVTM, CDR2 ANQGSEA. The CDR3 region is CSVFRGADTQYF. CDR3 coding DNA: TGCAGCGTTTTCAGGGGCGCAGATACGCAGTATTTT.

This clone was observed once. This sequence joins TRBV6-6 and TRBJ1-5, with 9 bases matching TRBD1. CDR1 is MNHNY, CDR2 SVGAGI, per germline (reference sequence). The CDR3 totals 14 residues. V was clipped by 7 bases and J by 11 bases; unmatched bases: 12. DNA of the CDR3: TGTGCCAGCAATGTCCCGGGACAGGGCCAGGCCCAGCATTTT. Encoded protein: CASNVPGQGQAQHF.

This clone has only a few counts. The chain recombines TRBV6-1 with TRBJ1-2, with D possibly matching TRBD1 (6 bases). The CDR3 contains 17 residues. CDR1 MNHNS and CDR2 SASEGT come from the germline V gene. The V and J ends lost 2 bases and 0 bases respectively, with 16 bases between them. This CDR3 reads CASSERGHRLTNYGYTF. The CDR3 bases are TGTGCCAGCAGTGAAAGGGGACACCGCCTAACTAACTATGGCTACACCTTC.

V gene TRBV19 combines with J gene TRBJ2-3, with 7 bases matching TRBD1. There are 14 residues in the CDR3. Trimming took 6 bases from V and 1 from J; bases not matched to a gene: 4. Germline CDR1 reads LNHDA; CDR2 reads SQIVND (reference sequence). Here the CDR3 reads CASREQGRTDTQYF. As DNA, the CDR3 is TGTGCCAGTAGGGAACAGGGGCGCACAGATACGCAGTATTTT.

This sequence joins TRBV7-9 and TRBJ1-2, with TRBD1 identical over 7 bases. J gave up 7 bases and V 4 bases, and 12 bases lay outside the gene matches. The CDR3 is made up of 15 amino acids. Looked up from germline, CDR1 is SEHNR and CDR2 is FQNEAQ (reference sequence). The DNA for the CDR3 is TGTGCCAGCAGCTACTCCGGGACAGAAGTCGGTGGCTACACCTTC. It specifies CASSYSGTEVGGYTF.

The chain employs TRBV6-1 and TRBJ2-7; TRBD1 aligns across 7 bases. The CDR3 is 13 amino acids. V trimming: 4 bases; J trimming: 12 bases; junction bases outside the gene matches: 12. The germline V gene encodes CDR1 MNHNS and CDR2 SASEGT. CDR3: CASSAPGQSPGYV. The CDR3 DNA reads TGTGCCAGCAGTGCACCGGGACAGAGCCCGGGGTACGTC.

This clone was detected a few times. The gene calls are TRBV6-6 and TRBJ2-1; possibly TRBD2 for D (5 bases). Germline assignment: CDR1 MNHNY and CDR2 SVGAGI (reference sequence). V was shortened by 6 bases and J by 5 bases, with 14 bases between the two germline ends. This CDR3 has 14 residues. In nucleotides, the CDR3 is TGTGCCAGCAGGGCTGAGAGGGCTAACAATGAGCAGTTCTTC. It translates to CASRAERANNEQFF.

J is TRBJ1-6 and V is TRBV6-4; 10 bases align to TRBD1. The CDR3 consists of 13 residues. V shed 5 bases and J 10 bases; nucleotides not matched to a gene: 2. Germline assignment: CDR1 MRHNA and CDR2 SNTAGT. CDR3 loop: CASSPGQGSPLHF. The CDR3 coding sequence is TGTGCCAGCAGTCCGGGACAGGGGTCACCCCTCCACTTT.

The rearrangement links TRBV2 to TRBJ1-1, with a possible D match to TRBD1 (6 bases). CDR1 is SNHLY and CDR2 is FYNNEI in the germline V gene. The CDR3 totals 16 residues. V dropped 6 bases and J dropped 0 bases, with 17 bases sitting between them. CDR3 sequence reads: CASRDNRVSMNTEAFF. Written as DNA, the CDR3 is TGTGCCAGCAGAGATAACAGGGTTAGCATGAACACTGAAGCTTTCTTT.

J is TRBJ2-7 and V is TRBV6-6, with D maybe TRBD2 (6 bases). With 4 bases removed from V and 0 bases from J, the gap between germline ends came to 10 bases. The germline V gene has CDR1 MNHNY and CDR2 SVGAGI (reference sequence). The CDR3 spans 14 residues. CDR3 protein: CASSSQTSSYEQYV. The CDR3 nucleotides read TGTGCCAGCAGTTCGCAGACTAGCTCCTACGAGCAGTACGTC.

The rearrangement joins TRBV5-4 to TRBJ2-3; 12 bases are a match to TRBD1. The CDR3 contains 16 residues. The germline gives CDR1 SGHNT, CDR2 YYREEE (reference sequence). Unmatched junction bases numbered 9, after V lost 4 bases and J lost 6 bases. The CDR3 DNA follows: TGTGCCAGCAGCCTATTCTGGGACAGGGGGCTGGATACGCAGTATTTT. Its translation: CASSLFWDRGLDTQYF.

This chain uses TRBV6-6 with TRBJ1-1; a weak D match, TRBD1 (5 bases). The CDR3 has 15 amino acids. Between the trimmed V and J ends, which lost 7 bases and 3 bases, there was a span of 18 bases. In germline, CDR1 is MNHNY, CDR2 SVGAGI (reference sequence). The CDR3 sequence is CASTLGGAGDTEAFF. The CDR3 region has the DNA TGTGCCAGCACCCTAGGTGGGGCTGGGGACACTGAAGCTTTCTTT.

V is TRBV7-3 and J is TRBJ2-2; possible D gene TRBD1, 6 bases. Deletions cut 2 bases from V and 7 bases from J, with 8 bases between. CDR3 size: 13 residues. In germline, CDR1 is SGHTA, CDR2 FQGTGA. The CDR3 here is CASSLQGGGELFF. Here the CDR3 DNA reads TGTGCCAGCAGCTTACAAGGGGGCGGGGAGCTGTTTTTT.

This clone came up once. The chain couples TRBV5-1 to TRBJ2-5; weak D call: TRBD2 (5 bases). The germline V gene encodes CDR1 SGHRS and CDR2 YFSETQ. This CDR3 contains 13 residues. The germline V and J ends were trimmed by 8 bases and 5 bases, with 16 bases remaining between them. CDR3 in DNA: TGCGCCAGTACTACGGGGAGTGGGGAGACCCAGTACTTC. It is translated as CASTTGSGETQYF.

V usage is TRBV28 and J usage is TRBJ2-1, with TRBD2 matching over 9 bases. Germline V gene lookup returns CDR1 MDHEN and CDR2 SYDVKM. CDR3 length: 20 amino acids. J gave up 0 bases and V 6 bases, and 18 bases lay outside the gene matches. In nucleotides, the CDR3 is TGTGCCAGCAGAACAGTATATCTAGCGGGAAGCCGTAGCTCCTACAATGAGCAGTTCTTC. Its protein is CASRTVYLAGSRSSYNEQFF.

As for this clone: The sample holds other DNA sequences that translate to the same CDR3. The chain links TRBV18 to TRBJ1-5; D is perhaps TRBD1 (5 bases). The length of the CDR3 is 13 residues. V was pared by 3 bases and J by 4 bases, with 7 bases between. The germline V gene has CDR1 KGHSH and CDR2 LQKENI. The CDR3 is CASSPQGNQPQHF. CDR3 in DNA: TGTGCCAGCTCACCTCAGGGAAATCAGCCCCAGCATTTT.

The V and J genes are TRBV6-5 and TRBJ2-3, with D possibly matching TRBD1 (5 bases). The CDR3 runs to 16 residues. Deletions cut 0 bases from V and 0 bases from J, with 10 bases between. Germline V gene lookup returns CDR1 MNHEY and CDR2 SVGAGI. CDR3: CASSYSGLTSTDTQYF. Here the CDR3 DNA reads TGTGCCAGCAGTTACTCGGGGCTTACTAGCACAGATACGCAGTATTTT.

V usage is TRBV28 and J usage is TRBJ1-1, with D perhaps matching TRBD1 (6 bases). Germline V gene lookup returns CDR1 MDHEN and CDR2 SYDVKM. Trimming cost V 6 bases and J 11 bases, with 19 bases left between them. This CDR3 has 13 amino acids. The CDR3 is CASSAPGGVMAFF. DNA of the CDR3: TGTGCCAGCAGCGCCCCGGGGGGCGTGATGGCTTTCTTT.

The genes are TRBV6-4 and TRBJ2-3; a weak D match, TRBD1 (7 bases). V was shortened by 3 bases and J by 2 bases, with 12 bases between the two germline ends. The germline gives CDR1 MRHNA, CDR2 SNTAGT. The CDR3 consists of 15 residues. The CDR3 DNA reads as TGTGCCAGCAGTGAAGGAGGGGGCGACACAGATACGCAGTATTTT. This sequence encodes CASSEGGGDTDTQYF.

This chain joins TRBV7-9 and TRBJ2-3; possible D gene TRBD1, 5 bases. The CDR3 runs 11 residues. The germline V gene has CDR1 SEHNR and CDR2 FQNEAQ (reference sequence). Trimming took 8 bases from V and 8 from J, leaving 11 bases between them. The CDR3 region is CASQIGVTQYF. For the CDR3, the DNA is TGTGCCAGCCAGATAGGGGTTACGCAGTATTTT.

The chain recombines TRBV5-4 with TRBJ1-2, with D unresolved. Germline-derived CDR1 and CDR2 are SGHNT and YYREEE (reference sequence). The CDR3 runs 14 residues. V shed 0 bases and J shed 1 base, with 7 bases lying between them. The CDR3 DNA sequence: TGTGCCAGCAGCTTGGTTTTCTTTAACTATGGCTACACCTTC. Translated, it gives CASSLVFFNYGYTF.

This chain connects TRBV4-3 to TRBJ1-6, with 7 bases aligning to TRBD1. The CDR3 covers 16 residues. CDR1 is LGHNA and CDR2 is YSLEER in the germline V gene. V trimming: 1 base; J trimming: 10 bases; junction bases outside the gene matches: 10. The CDR3 nucleotides read TGCGCCAGCAGCCAAGTTTCGGGACAGCAGCGGTCACCCCTCCACTTT. Translating gives CASSQVSGQQRSPLHF.